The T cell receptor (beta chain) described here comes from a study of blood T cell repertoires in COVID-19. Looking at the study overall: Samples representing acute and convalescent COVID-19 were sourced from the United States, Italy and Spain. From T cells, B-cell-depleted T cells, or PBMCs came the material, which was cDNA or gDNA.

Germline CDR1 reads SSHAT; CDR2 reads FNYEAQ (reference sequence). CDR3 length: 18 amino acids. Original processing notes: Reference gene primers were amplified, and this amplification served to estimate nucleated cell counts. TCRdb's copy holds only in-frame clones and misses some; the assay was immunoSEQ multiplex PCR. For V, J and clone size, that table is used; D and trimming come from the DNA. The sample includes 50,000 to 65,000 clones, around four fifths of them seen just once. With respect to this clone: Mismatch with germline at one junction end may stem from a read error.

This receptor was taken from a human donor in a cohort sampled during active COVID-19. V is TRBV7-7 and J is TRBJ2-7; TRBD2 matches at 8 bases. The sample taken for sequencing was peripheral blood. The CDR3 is CASSLVGSGSAPSYEQYF. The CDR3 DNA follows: TGTGCTAGCAGCTTAGTGGGAAGCGGGAGTGCTCCCTCCTACGAGCAGTACTTC.